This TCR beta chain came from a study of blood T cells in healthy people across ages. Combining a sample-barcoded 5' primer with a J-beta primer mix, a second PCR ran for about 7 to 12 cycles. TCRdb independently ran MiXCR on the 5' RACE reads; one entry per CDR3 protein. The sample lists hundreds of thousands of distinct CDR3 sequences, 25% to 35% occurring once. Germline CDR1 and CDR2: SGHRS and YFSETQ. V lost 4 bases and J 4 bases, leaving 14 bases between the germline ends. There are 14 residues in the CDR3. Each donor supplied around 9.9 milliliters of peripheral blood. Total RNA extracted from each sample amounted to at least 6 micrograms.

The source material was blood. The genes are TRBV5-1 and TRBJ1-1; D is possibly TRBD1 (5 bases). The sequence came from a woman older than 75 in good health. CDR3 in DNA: TGCGCCAGCAGCGACACAGGTGGGACCACTGAAGCTTTCTTT. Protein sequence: CASSDTGGTTEAFF.